These T cell receptor beta chains were read from a single sample in a study of shared clonotypes between healthy human individuals. Sequencing was performed with immunoSEQ multiplex PCR; in TCRdb, only in-frame clones are kept and a portion is missing. The data show roughly 1.5 million clones, approximately 98% seen once. Sequenced: naive CD4+ T cells sorted from blood. All receptors derive from a man aged 25-45 years in good health. Both conserved end residues are part of each CDR3. Expanded clones are given a class, and other clones once, few, many or no size at all.

v_call: TRBV19
j_call: TRBJ1-5
clone_size: once
cdr3_aa: CASMVNPGNQPQHF

v_call: TRBV19
j_call: TRBJ2-1
clone_size: .
cdr3_aa: CASSPLAGVGNEQFF

v_call: TRBV18
j_call: TRBJ1-2
clone_size: .
cdr3_aa: CASSPPRGDGGDGYTF

v_call: TRBV27
j_call: TRBJ1-2
clone_size: .
cdr3_aa: CASRAPGEGVYGYTF

v_call: TRBV27
j_call: TRBJ2-6
clone_size: once
cdr3_aa: CASTTRVLGANVLTF

v_call: TRBV6-1
j_call: TRBJ2-5
clone_size: .
cdr3_aa: CVGGATQETQYF

v_call: TRBV30
j_call: TRBJ2-2
clone_size: .
cdr3_aa: CAWSSWDSHGELFF

v_call: TRBV9
j_call: TRBJ1-1
clone_size: .
cdr3_aa: CASNRAGVTEAFF

v_call: TRBV29-1
j_call: TRBJ2-1
clone_size: .
cdr3_aa: CSVEGARGNEQFF

v_call: TRBV6-6
j_call: TRBJ1-1
clone_size: .
cdr3_aa: CASSSPNQGGDTEAFF

v_call: TRBV7-2
j_call: TRBJ1-2
clone_size: .
cdr3_aa: CASSLALRTAPSNYGYTF

v_call: TRBV9
j_call: TRBJ1-4
clone_size: .
cdr3_aa: CASSVAPQGASEKLFF

v_call: TRBV9
j_call: TRBJ2-5
clone_size: .
cdr3_aa: CASSIRPVETQYF

v_call: TRBV4-3
j_call: TRBJ2-1
clone_size: .
cdr3_aa: CASSQGVTSGSYNEQFF

v_call: TRBV28
j_call: TRBJ2-2
clone_size: .
cdr3_aa: CASIVGVNTGELFF

v_call: TRBV18
j_call: TRBJ2-7
clone_size: .
cdr3_aa: CASSDRQIYEQYF

v_call: TRBV7-2
j_call: TRBJ2-7
clone_size: .
cdr3_aa: CASSSRTGAYEQYF

v_call: TRBV10-3
j_call: TRBJ2-1
clone_size: .
cdr3_aa: CAIRPGLAGGKGEQFF

v_call: TRBV5-1
j_call: TRBJ1-1
clone_size: few
cdr3_aa: CASSLVTGETEAFF

v_call: TRBV18
j_call: TRBJ2-7
clone_size: .
cdr3_aa: CASSPPGAGTYEQYF

v_call: TRBV28
j_call: TRBJ1-2
clone_size: .
cdr3_aa: CATGLIWDYGYTF

v_call: TRBV7-2
j_call: TRBJ1-1
clone_size: .
cdr3_aa: CASNGGGAEAFF

v_call: TRBV27
j_call: TRBJ2-7
clone_size: .
cdr3_aa: CASSVRDSFYEQYF

v_call: TRBV18
j_call: TRBJ1-4
clone_size: .
cdr3_aa: CASSPRETNNEKLFF